This T cell receptor beta chain was sequenced in a study of cytomegalovirus exposure and HLA in healthy donors. General observations from the study: According to an earlier analysis, most TCR beta V segments yielded productive rearrangements about 87% or about 30% of the time. After further analysis at a later stage, 15,000 to 20,000 TCR beta sequences were associated with HLA alleles at 0.05 false discovery rate.

CDR3 length: 16 amino acids. The germline CDR1 and CDR2 sequences are SGHVS and FNYEAQ. V lost 6 bases, J lost 1 base, and 16 bases lay in between. Sampled while nominally healthy, donors likely had unrecorded immune exposures. Notes on this clone: Its antigen remains unknown.

Researchers ran the PCR with 60 Vbeta and 13 Jbeta primers. Per the authors' pipeline: Unique TCR beta chains numbered around 80 million in a later analysis, with around 10 million shared. Sequencing used immunoSEQ multiplex PCR; TCRdb keeps in-frame clones, though not all of them. V, J and clone size reflect that table, while D and trimming were determined from the DNA. The data contain 150,000 to 200,000 clones, roughly four fifths of them singletons. V is TRBV7-6 and J is TRBJ2-1; possible D gene TRBD2, 7 bases. The receptor's source is a woman aged 30 to 39 in good health and CMV-seronegative. Sequenced input: PBMCs. The CDR3 is CASRGSAGASYNEQFF. The CDR3 DNA reads TGTGCCAGCAGGGGTTCGGCGGGGGCATCCTACAATGAGCAGTTCTTC.